A single sample gave rise to the 12 T cell receptor beta chains below, sequenced in a study of blood T cell repertoires in COVID-19 (dated by TCRdb to about 2020). The library was obtained by the immunoSEQ multiplex PCR assay. TCRdb provides this immuneACCESS table in a form limited to in-frame rearrangements. Some clones are lacking; in checked studies, under half of them reflect an unresolved V gene, and why the rest are absent is not known. The sample contains more than 300,000 clones, approximately 87% of them found a single time. The ten biggest clones cover over 9.5% of the sample. Sequenced: peripheral blood. The origin of the receptors is a woman aged 30 to 39 with COVID-19, enrolled during active disease.

This sequence joins TRBV27 and TRBJ2-7; 9 bases are a match to TRBD2. The CDR3 contains 14 residues. Germline V CDR1 and CDR2: MNHEY, SMNVEV (reference sequence). The ends lost 3 bases at V and 3 bases at J; junction bases unmatched: 3. CDR3 DNA: TGTGCCAGCAGTTTGACTAGCGGAGGCTACGAGCAGTACTTC. This codes for CASSLTSGGYEQYF.

The chain uses TRBV19 and TRBJ1-4; 10 bases line up with TRBD1. V shed 5 bases, J shed 7 bases, and the junction held 10 bases outside the gene matches. From germline, CDR1 is LNHDA and CDR2 SQIVND (reference sequence). This CDR3 comprises 16 residues. CDR3 sequence reads: CASSPQRGQGSEKLFF. The CDR3 bases are TGTGCCAGTAGTCCGCAGAGGGGACAGGGGAGTGAAAAACTGTTTTTT.

The rearrangement links TRBV5-1 to TRBJ1-5; D is unclear. The V end lost 0 bases, the J end lost 1 base, and 5 bases lay between the germline ends. CDR1 and CDR2 (germline): SGHRS, YFSETQ. CDR3 length equals 14 residues. CDR3 in DNA: TGCGCCAGCAGCTTGGCGGGGAGCAATCAGCCCCAGCATTTT. This encodes CASSLAGSNQPQHF.

V is TRBV4-3 and J is TRBJ2-2; 7 nucleotides line up with TRBD1. The germline CDR1 and CDR2 sequences are LGHNA and YSLEER. The J segment lost 4 bases and the V segment lost 4 bases, leaving 6 bases of the junction unmatched. This CDR3 has 15 residues. The CDR3 loop is CASSRDRAGTGELFF. CDR3 sequence (DNA): TGCGCCAGCAGCCGAGACAGGGCAGGCACCGGGGAGCTGTTTTTT.

This clone was detected once. This chain uses TRBV11-2 with TRBJ2-3, with D possibly matching TRBD1 (6 bases). Trimming removed 3 bases from V and 8 bases from J, with 21 bases in between. The CDR3 covers 16 residues. Germline V CDR1 and CDR2: SGHAT, FQNNGV. The CDR3 spells CASSLASGTAQGTQYF. In DNA, the CDR3 is TGTGCCAGCAGCTTGGCCTCTGGGACGGCACAGGGTACGCAGTATTTT.

The chain couples TRBV5-4 to TRBJ2-1; 9 positions agree with TRBD1. After removal of 3 bases from V and 5 bases from J, the junction contained 3 bases not matched to a gene. The CDR3 has 14 amino acids. Germline CDR1 SGHNT, CDR2 YYREEE (reference sequence). The CDR3 nucleotides read TGTGCCAGCAGCTCCGGGACAGGGCACAATGAGCAGTTCTTC. Its translation: CASSSGTGHNEQFF.

This clone has only one observation. The V gene is TRBV19, the J gene TRBJ2-2; 7 nucleotides align to TRBD2. CDR1 is LNHDA and CDR2 is SQIVND in the germline V gene (reference sequence). J was trimmed by 4 bases and V by 2 bases; bases with no gene match: 7. The CDR3 loop spans 16 amino acids. CDR3 coding DNA: TGTGCCAGTAGTATATCGGGAGGTCTAGGCACCGGGGAGCTGTTTTTT. This sequence encodes CASSISGGLGTGELFF.

J is TRBJ2-1 and V is TRBV18; 9 positions match TRBD2. CDR1 is KGHSH, CDR2 LQKENI, per germline. V trimming: 5 bases; J trimming: 6 bases; junction bases outside the gene matches: 11. The CDR3 consists of 16 residues. The CDR3 bases are TGTGCCAGCTCAACTTTGCCGGGACTAGCTGGCAATGAGCAGTTCTTC. This translates into CASSTLPGLAGNEQFF.

This clone was recorded once. V gene TRBV29-1 combines with J gene TRBJ2-1; D is unresolved. The V and J ends lost 1 base and 1 base respectively, with 14 bases between them. Germline CDR1 and CDR2: SQVTM and ANQGSEA. CDR3 length: 16 residues. The CDR3 region is CSVEAPTAISYNEQFF. As DNA, the CDR3 is TGCAGCGTTGAAGCACCCACCGCGATTTCCTACAATGAGCAGTTCTTC.

This rearrangement joins TRBV18 to TRBJ2-7; TRBD1 is a possible D gene (5 bases). The CDR3 spans 13 residues. The germline CDR1 and CDR2 sequences are KGHSH and LQKENI. Trimming shortened V by 2 bases and J by 1 base, and 6 bases separated the two germline ends. CDR3 protein: CASSPGQSYEQYF. The CDR3 DNA reads TGTGCCAGCTCACCAGGACAATCCTACGAGCAGTACTTC. The full variable domain, with the rest looked up from reference TRBV18 and TRBJ2-7, is NAGVMQNPRHLVRRRGQEARLRCSPMKGHSHVYWYRQLPEEGLKFMVYLQKENIIDESGMPKERFSAEFPKEGPSILRIQQVVRGDSAAYFCASSPGQSYEQYFGPGTRLTVT.

This clone was seen more than once but under ten times. This rearrangement joins TRBV6-4 to TRBJ2-1; 8 bases agree with TRBD1. The CDR3 length is 14 residues. The V and J ends lost 2 bases and 8 bases, in that order; junction bases with no gene match: 5. The V gene's germline CDR1 is MRHNA and CDR2 SNTAGT. The CDR3 sequence: CASSDTGGVHEQFF. The CDR3 nucleotides read TGTGCCAGCAGTGACACAGGGGGTGTTCATGAGCAGTTCTTC.

The V gene is TRBV19, the J gene TRBJ2-2, with D tentatively TRBD2 (6 bases). Per germline, CDR1 LNHDA and CDR2 SQIVND (reference sequence). CDR3 length equals 14 residues. The V end lost 3 bases, the J end lost 4 bases, and 9 bases lay between the germline ends. CDR3 nucleotides: TGTGCCAGTAGTATCCCCGGGAGCACCGGGGAGCTGTTTTTT. Translating it yields CASSIPGSTGELFF. Combining the CDR3 with reference TRBV19 and TRBJ2-2 gives the whole variable domain DGGITQSPKYLFRKEGQNVTLSCEQNLNHDAMYWYRQDPGQGLRLIYYSQIVNDFQKGDIAEGYSVSREKKESFPLTVTSAQKNPTAFYLCASSIPGSTGELFFGEGSRLTVL.